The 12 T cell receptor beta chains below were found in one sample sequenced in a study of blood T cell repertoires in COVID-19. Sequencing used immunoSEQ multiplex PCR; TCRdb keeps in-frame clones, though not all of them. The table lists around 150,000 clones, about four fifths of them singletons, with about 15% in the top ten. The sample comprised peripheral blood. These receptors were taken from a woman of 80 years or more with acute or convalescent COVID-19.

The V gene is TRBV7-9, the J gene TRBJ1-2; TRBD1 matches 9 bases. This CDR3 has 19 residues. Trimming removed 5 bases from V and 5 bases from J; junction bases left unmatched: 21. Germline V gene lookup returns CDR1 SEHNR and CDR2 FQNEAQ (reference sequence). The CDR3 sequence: CASSQPKTGGSMVWYGYTF. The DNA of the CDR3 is TGTGCCAGCAGCCAACCGAAAACAGGGGGCTCTATGGTTTGGTATGGCTACACCTTC.

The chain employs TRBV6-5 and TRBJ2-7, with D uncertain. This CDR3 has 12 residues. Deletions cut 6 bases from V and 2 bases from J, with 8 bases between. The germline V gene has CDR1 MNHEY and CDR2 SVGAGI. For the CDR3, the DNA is TGTGCCAGCAGCGCTAGAACCTACGAGCAGTACTTC. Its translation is CASSARTYEQYF.

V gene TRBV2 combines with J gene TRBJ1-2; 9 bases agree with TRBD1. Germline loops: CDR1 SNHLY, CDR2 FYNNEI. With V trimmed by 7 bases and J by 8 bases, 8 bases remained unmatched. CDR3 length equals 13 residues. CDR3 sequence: CASTLRTGDGYTF. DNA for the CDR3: TGTGCCAGCACCCTAAGGACAGGGGACGGCTACACCTTC.

As DNA, the CDR3 is TGCGCCAGCAGCATAGGACAGGGTACCTACAATGAGCAGTTCTTC. Amino acid sequence: CASSIGQGTYNEQFF. This rearrangement joins TRBV5-1 to TRBJ2-1; 8 bases line up with TRBD1. Germline V gene sequence: CDR1 SGHRS, CDR2 YFSETQ. V trimming: 4 bases; J trimming: 2 bases; junction bases outside the gene matches: 5. The CDR3 is made up of 15 amino acids.

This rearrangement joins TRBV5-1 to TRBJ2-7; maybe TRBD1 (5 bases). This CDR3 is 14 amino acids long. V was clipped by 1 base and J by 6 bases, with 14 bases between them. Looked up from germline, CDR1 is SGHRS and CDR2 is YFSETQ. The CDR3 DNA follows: TGCGCCAGCAGCTTGACCAGGGCGACGGCCGAGCAGTACTTC. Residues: CASSLTRATAEQYF.

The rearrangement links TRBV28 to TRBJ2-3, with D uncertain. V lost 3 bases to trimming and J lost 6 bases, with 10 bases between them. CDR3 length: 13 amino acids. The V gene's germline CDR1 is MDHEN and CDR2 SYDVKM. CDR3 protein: CASSLDPGDTQYF. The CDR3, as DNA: TGTGCCAGCAGTTTGGATCCCGGGGATACGCAGTATTTT. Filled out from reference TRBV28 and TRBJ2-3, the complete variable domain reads DVKVTQSSRYLVKRTGEKVFLECVQDMDHENMFWYRQDPGLGLRLIYFSYDVKMKEKGDIPEGYSVSREKKERFSLILESASTNQTSMYLCASSLDPGDTQYFGPGTRLTVL.

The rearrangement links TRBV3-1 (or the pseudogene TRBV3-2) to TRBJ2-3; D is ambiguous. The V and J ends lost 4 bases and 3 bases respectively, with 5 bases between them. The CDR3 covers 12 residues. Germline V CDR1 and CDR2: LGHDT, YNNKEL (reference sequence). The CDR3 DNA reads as TGTGCCAGCAGCCCAACTACAGATACGCAGTATTTT. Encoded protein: CASSPTTDTQYF.

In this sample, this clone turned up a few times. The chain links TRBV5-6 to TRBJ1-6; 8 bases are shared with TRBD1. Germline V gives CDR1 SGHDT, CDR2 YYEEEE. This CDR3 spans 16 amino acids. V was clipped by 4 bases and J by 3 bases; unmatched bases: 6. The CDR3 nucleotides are TGTGCCAGCAGCATGACAGGGGATAGCTATAATTCACCCCTCCACTTT. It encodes CASSMTGDSYNSPLHF.

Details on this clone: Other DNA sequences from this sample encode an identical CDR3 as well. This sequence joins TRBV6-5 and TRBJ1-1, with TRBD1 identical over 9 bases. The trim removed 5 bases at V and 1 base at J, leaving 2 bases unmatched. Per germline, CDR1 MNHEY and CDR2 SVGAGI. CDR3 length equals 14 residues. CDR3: CASSQDRGNTEAFF. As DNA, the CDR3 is TGTGCCAGCAGTCAGGACAGGGGGAACACTGAAGCTTTCTTT.

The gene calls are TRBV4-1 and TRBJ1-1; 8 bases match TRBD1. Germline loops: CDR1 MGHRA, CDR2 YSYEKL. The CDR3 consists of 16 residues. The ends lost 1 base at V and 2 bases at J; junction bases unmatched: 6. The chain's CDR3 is CASSQAQGAGNTEAFF. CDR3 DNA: TGCGCCAGCAGCCAAGCGCAGGGGGCAGGAAACACTGAAGCTTTCTTT.

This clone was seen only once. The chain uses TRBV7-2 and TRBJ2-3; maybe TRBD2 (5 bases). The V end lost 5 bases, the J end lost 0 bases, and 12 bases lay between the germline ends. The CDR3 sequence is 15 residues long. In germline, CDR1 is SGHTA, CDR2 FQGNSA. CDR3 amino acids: CASSANPGSTDTQYF. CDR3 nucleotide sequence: TGTGCCAGCAGCGCGAATCCGGGGAGCACAGATACGCAGTATTTT.

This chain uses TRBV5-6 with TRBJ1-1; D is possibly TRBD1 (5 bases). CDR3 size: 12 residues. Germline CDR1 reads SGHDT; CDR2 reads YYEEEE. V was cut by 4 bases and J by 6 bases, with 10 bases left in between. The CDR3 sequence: CASSGWGAEAFF. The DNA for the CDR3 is TGTGCCAGCAGCGGGTGGGGGGCTGAAGCTTTCTTT.